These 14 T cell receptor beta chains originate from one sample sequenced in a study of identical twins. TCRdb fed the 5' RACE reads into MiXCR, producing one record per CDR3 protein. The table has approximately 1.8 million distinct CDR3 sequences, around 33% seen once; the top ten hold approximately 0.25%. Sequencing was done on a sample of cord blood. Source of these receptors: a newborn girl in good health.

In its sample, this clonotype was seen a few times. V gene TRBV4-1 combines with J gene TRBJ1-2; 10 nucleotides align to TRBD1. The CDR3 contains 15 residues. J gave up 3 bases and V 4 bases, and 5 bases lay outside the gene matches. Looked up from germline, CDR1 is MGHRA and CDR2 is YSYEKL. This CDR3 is CASSPRDRGYYGYTF. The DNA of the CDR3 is TGCGCCAGCAGCCCGCGGGACAGGGGCTACTATGGCTACACCTTC.

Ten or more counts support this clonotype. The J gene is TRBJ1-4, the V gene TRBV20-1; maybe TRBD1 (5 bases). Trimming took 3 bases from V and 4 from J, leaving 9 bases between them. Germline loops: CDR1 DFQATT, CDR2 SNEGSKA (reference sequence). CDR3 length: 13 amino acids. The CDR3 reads CSARGRVNEKLFF. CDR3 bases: TGCAGTGCTAGGGGCAGGGTTAATGAAAAACTGTTTTTT.

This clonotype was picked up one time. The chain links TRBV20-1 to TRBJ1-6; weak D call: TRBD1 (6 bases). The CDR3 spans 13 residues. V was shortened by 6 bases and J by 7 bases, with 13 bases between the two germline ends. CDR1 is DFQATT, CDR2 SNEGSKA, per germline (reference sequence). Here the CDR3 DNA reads TGCAGTGCAGGGAGGGGGGGGAATTCACCCCTCCACTTT. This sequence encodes CSAGRGGNSPLHF.

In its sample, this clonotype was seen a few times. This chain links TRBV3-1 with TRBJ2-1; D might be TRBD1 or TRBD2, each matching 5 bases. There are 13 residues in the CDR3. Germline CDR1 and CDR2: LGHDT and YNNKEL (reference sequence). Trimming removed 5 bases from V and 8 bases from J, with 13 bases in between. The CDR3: CASSLSGDDEQFF. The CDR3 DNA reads TGTGCCAGCAGCTTATCCGGGGACGATGAGCAGTTCTTC.

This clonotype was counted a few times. Here the CDR3 DNA reads TGTGCCAGCAGCCCCCGGACTAGCGGGAGAGAGCAGTTCTTC. Translated, it gives CASSPRTSGREQFF. The V gene is TRBV9, the J gene TRBJ2-1; 13 bases are a match to TRBD2. Germline V CDR1 and CDR2: SGDLS, YYNGEE. CDR3 length: 14 amino acids. Trimming removed 4 bases from V and 10 bases from J; junction bases left unmatched: 5.

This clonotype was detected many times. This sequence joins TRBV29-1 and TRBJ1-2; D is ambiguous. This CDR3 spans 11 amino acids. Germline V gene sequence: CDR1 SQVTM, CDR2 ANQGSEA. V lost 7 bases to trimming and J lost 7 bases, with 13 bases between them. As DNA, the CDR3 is TGCAGCGCCGGTTCTCTAGGTGGCTACACCTTC. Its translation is CSAGSLGGYTF.

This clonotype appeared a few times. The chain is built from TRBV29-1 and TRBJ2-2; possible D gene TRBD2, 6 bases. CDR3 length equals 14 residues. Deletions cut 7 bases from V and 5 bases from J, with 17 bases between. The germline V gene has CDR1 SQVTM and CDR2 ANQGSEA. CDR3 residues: CSASRGKGTGELFF. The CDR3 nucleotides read TGCAGCGCCTCACGGGGGAAGGGGACCGGGGAGCTGTTTTTT.

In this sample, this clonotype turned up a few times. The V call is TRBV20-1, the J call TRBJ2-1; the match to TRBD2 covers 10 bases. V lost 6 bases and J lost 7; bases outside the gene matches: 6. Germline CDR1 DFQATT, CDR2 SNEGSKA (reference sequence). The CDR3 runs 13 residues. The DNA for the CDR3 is TGCAGTGCGCTAGCGGGGGATCATAATGAGCAGTTCTTC. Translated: CSALAGDHNEQFF.

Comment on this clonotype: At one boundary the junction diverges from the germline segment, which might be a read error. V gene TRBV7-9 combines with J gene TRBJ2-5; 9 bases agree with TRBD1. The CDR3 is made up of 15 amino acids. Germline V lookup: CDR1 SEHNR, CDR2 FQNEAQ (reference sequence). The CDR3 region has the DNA TGTGCCATCAGCTCACAGGGGGCTACGTCCAATGAGCAGTACTTC. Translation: CAISSQGATSNEQYF.

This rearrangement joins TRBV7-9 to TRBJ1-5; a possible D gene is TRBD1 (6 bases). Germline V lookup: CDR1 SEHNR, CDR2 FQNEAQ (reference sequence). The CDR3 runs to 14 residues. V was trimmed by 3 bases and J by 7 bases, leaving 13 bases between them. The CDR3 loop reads CASSFGGGRQPQHF. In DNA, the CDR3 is TGTGCCAGCAGCTTCGGTGGGGGCAGGCAGCCCCAGCATTTT.

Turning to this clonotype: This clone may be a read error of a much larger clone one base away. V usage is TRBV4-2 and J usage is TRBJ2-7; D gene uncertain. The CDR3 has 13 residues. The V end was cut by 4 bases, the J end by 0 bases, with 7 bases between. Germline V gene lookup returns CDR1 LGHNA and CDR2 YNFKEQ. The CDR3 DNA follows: TGTGCCAGCAGCCGAGCCCCCTCCTACGAGCAGTACTTC. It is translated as CASSRAPSYEQYF.

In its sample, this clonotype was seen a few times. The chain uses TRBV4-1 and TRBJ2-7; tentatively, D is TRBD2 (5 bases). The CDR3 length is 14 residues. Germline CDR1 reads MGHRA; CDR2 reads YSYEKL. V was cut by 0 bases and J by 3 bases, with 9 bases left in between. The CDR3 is CASSQDSGLYEQYF. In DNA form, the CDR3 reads TGCGCCAGCAGCCAAGATTCCGGACTCTACGAGCAGTACTTC.

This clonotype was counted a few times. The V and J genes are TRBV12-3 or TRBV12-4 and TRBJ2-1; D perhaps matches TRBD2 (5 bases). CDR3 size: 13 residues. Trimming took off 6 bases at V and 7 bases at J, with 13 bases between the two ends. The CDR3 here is CASRTATGNEQFF. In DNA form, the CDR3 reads TGTGCCAGCAGAACAGCCACGGGGAATGAGCAGTTCTTC.

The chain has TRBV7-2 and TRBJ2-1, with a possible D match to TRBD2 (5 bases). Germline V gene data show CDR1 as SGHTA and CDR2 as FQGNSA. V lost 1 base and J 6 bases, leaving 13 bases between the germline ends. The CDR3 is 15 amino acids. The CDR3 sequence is CASSLVGRGTNEQFF. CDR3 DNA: TGTGCCAGCAGCTTAGTGGGCCGGGGTACCAATGAGCAGTTCTTC.